These 3 T cell receptor beta chains were all obtained from the same sample, sequenced in a study of T cell repertoires in aging, cancer and after chemotherapy. Peripheral blood genomic DNA, not sorted cells or RNA, was the template. Multiplex touch-down PCR with TRB-A/B primers amplified rearranged V-D-J TRB sequences. MiXCR, run by TCRdb on the multiplex PCR reads, gives a single entry per CDR3 protein. The sample has around 17,000 distinct CDR3 sequences, over 45% seen once. Specimen: blood. All receptors derive from a human donor in good health.

The genes are TRBV18 and TRBJ1-2; D gene uncertain. Germline assignment: CDR1 KGHSH and CDR2 LQKENI. The CDR3 contains 16 residues. Trimming left V 1 base short and J 5 bases short, with 17 bases between. The CDR3 bases are TGTGCCAGCTCACCACGGCAGGAGTTTCTTCGATATGGCTACACCTTC. As protein: CASSPRQEFLRYGYTF.

This clonotype was seen a few times. The chain employs TRBV29-1 and TRBJ2-1; 7 bases are shared with TRBD2. The CDR3 is 12 amino acids. The V segment lost 7 bases and the J segment 6 bases; nucleotides outside the gene matches: 6. Germline V lookup: CDR1 SQVTM, CDR2 ANQGSEA. This CDR3 is CSAETSINEQFF. CDR3 sequence (DNA): TGCAGCGCTGAGACTAGCATCAATGAGCAGTTCTTC.

This chain connects TRBV5-4 to TRBJ2-7; D is undetermined. CDR1 and CDR2 from the germline V gene are SGHNT and YYREEE (reference sequence). The CDR3 has 15 amino acids. The V end was cut by 2 bases, the J end by 3 bases, with 15 bases between. This CDR3 is CASSFPGSLDYEQYF. The CDR3, as DNA: TGTGCCAGCAGCTTCCCAGGAAGCCTGGACTACGAGCAGTACTTC.